Presented here are 24 T cell receptor beta chains from one specimen sequenced in a study of T cell changes during pregnancy in multiple sclerosis. Using immunoSEQ multiplex PCR, the repertoire was profiled, and TCRdb retains in-frame clones only, with some absent. The sample includes under 95,000 clones, around 91% of them seen just once. The sequencing used peripheral blood, collected after pregnancy. Every receptor here comes from a female donor in good health, enrolled as a control in a pregnancy study.

The gene calls are TRBV7-2 and TRBJ2-5; TRBD2 is a possible D gene (7 bases). V shed 4 bases and J shed 5 bases, with 23 bases lying between them. CDR3 size: 17 residues. The germline V gene has CDR1 SGHTA and CDR2 FQGNSA. CDR3: CASSSGGGRVPTETQYF. CDR3 nucleotides: TGTGCCAGCAGCTCCGGCGGGGGCAGGGTACCGACGGAGACCCAGTACTTC.

This chain joins TRBV4-1 and TRBJ1-5; a possible D gene is TRBD1 (6 bases). Germline CDR1 is MGHRA and CDR2 is YSYEKL. V lost 3 bases and J lost 0, with 9 bases in between. The CDR3 has 15 residues. The CDR3 DNA sequence: TGCGCCAGCAGCCAGGGACACCCTAGCAATCAGCCCCAGCATTTT. Its protein is CASSQGHPSNQPQHF.

The CDR3 loop reads CASSVRVGTEAFF. The CDR3 coding sequence is TGTGCCAGCAGTGTCAGGGTTGGGACTGAAGCTTTCTTT. This sequence joins TRBV2 and TRBJ1-1; perhaps TRBD1 as D (5 bases). Trimming removed 4 bases from V and 5 bases from J, with 11 bases in between. Germline CDR1 and CDR2: SNHLY and FYNNEI. The CDR3 length is 13 residues.

The chain is built from TRBV7-2 and TRBJ2-1, with D perhaps TRBD1 (6 bases). The CDR3 sequence is 15 residues long. V shed 4 bases and J shed 0 bases, with 10 bases lying between them. The germline CDR1 and CDR2 sequences are SGHTA and FQGNSA. The CDR3 loop is CASSSDSSSYNEQFF. The CDR3 DNA is TGTGCCAGCAGCTCGGACAGCAGCTCCTACAATGAGCAGTTCTTC.

The CDR3 is CASSFRGTSLTYEQYF. The CDR3 DNA is TGTGCCAGCAGCTTCCGCGGGACTTCACTAACCTACGAGCAGTACTTC. The chain carries TRBV7-2 and TRBJ2-7; the D gene is possibly TRBD2 (6 bases). Trimming cost V 3 bases and J 2 bases, with 17 bases left between them. Germline CDR1 and CDR2: SGHTA and FQGNSA. The CDR3 sequence is 16 residues long. The whole variable domain, filled in from reference TRBV7-2 and TRBJ2-7, reads GAGVSQSPSNKVTEKGKDVELRCDPISGHTALYWYRQSLGQGLEFLIYFQGNSAPDKSGLPSDRFSAERTGGSVSTLTIQRTQQEDSAVYLCASSFRGTSLTYEQYFGPGTRLTVT.

CDR3 region: CAISVTSEAKNIQYF. For the CDR3, the DNA is TGTGCCATCAGTGTGACTAGCGAGGCCAAAAACATTCAGTACTTC. The gene calls are TRBV10-3 and TRBJ2-4, with 8 bases lining up with TRBD2. This CDR3 is 15 amino acids long. The ends lost 4 bases at V and 1 base at J; junction bases unmatched: 3. Germline loops: CDR1 ENHRY, CDR2 SYGVKD.

The gene calls are TRBV7-8 and TRBJ2-3, with D unclear. V gave up 5 bases and J gave up 2 bases, with 8 bases separating them. Germline V gives CDR1 SGHVS, CDR2 FQNEAQ. This CDR3 has 13 residues. The CDR3 sequence is CASSQINTDTQYF. DNA of the CDR3: TGTGCCAGCAGCCAAATCAACACAGATACGCAGTATTTT.

The chain employs TRBV19 and TRBJ2-3; 8 nucleotides agree with TRBD2. J gave up 2 bases and V 4 bases, and 5 bases lay outside the gene matches. In germline, CDR1 is LNHDA, CDR2 SQIVND (reference sequence). The CDR3 consists of 15 residues. The CDR3 reads CASSSGGRYTDTQYF. The CDR3 bases are TGTGCCAGTAGTAGCGGGGGGCGGTACACAGATACGCAGTATTTT.

This chain links TRBV6-6 with TRBJ2-5; D is perhaps TRBD2 (7 bases). Between the trimmed V and J ends, which lost 2 bases and 4 bases, there was a span of 11 bases. Germline CDR1 and CDR2: MNHNY and SVGAGI (reference sequence). This CDR3 contains 14 residues. The CDR3 DNA follows: TGTGCCAGCAGTTACAGGGGGGGGGCAGAGACCCAGTACTTC. Encoded protein: CASSYRGGAETQYF.

With regard to this clone: Other DNA sequences from this sample encode an identical CDR3 as well. V is TRBV7-9 and J is TRBJ1-2; 8 bases fit TRBD1. V trimming: 5 bases; J trimming: 5 bases; junction bases outside the gene matches: 1. Germline assignment: CDR1 SEHNR and CDR2 FQNEAQ (reference sequence). This CDR3 region has 12 residues. The CDR3 bases are TGTGCCAGCAGCCGACAGGGGTATGGCTACACCTTC. Amino acids: CASSRQGYGYTF.

This sequence joins TRBV6-5 and TRBJ1-1, with TRBD1 matching over 10 bases. CDR1 MNHEY and CDR2 SVGAGI come from the germline V gene. The CDR3 sequence is 15 residues long. Unmatched junction bases numbered 10, after V lost 5 bases and J lost 7 bases. The CDR3 here is CASSPPRQGAGEAFF. CDR3 coding DNA: TGTGCCAGCAGTCCCCCCCGACAGGGGGCCGGTGAAGCTTTCTTT.

The count of this clone is one. This sample includes further DNA sequences coding for the same CDR3. The genes are TRBV29-1 and TRBJ2-1, with TRBD2 matching 9 bases. The CDR3 covers 15 residues. Germline V gives CDR1 SQVTM, CDR2 ANQGSEA. Unmatched junction bases numbered 10, after V lost 0 bases and J lost 10 bases. CDR3 in DNA: TGCAGCGTTGAAGATTCGAGCGGGGGGAAGAACGAGCAGTTCTTC. This translates into CSVEDSSGGKNEQFF.

The CDR3 loop is CASSQERWEGRAFF. The DNA for the CDR3 is TGTGCCAGCAGCCAAGAACGGTGGGAGGGACGGGCTTTCTTT. This chain connects TRBV14 to TRBJ1-1; possibly TRBD1 for D (5 bases). The CDR3 loop spans 14 amino acids. CDR1 SGHDN and CDR2 FVKESK come from the germline V gene. The V end was cut by 0 bases, the J end by 11 bases, with 16 bases between.

V and J are TRBV28 and TRBJ1-5; D is unclear. The CDR3 sequence is 16 residues long. Between the trimmed V and J ends, which lost 3 bases and 0 bases, there was a span of 12 bases. Germline V gene lookup returns CDR1 MDHEN and CDR2 SYDVKM. The CDR3 nucleotides read TGTGCCAGCAGTTTGTTGTCGGGGAATAGCAATCAGCCCCAGCATTTT. Encoded protein: CASSLLSGNSNQPQHF.

In this sample, this clone turned up once. The chain recombines TRBV11-1 with TRBJ1-1; 7 nucleotides match TRBD1. In germline, CDR1 is SGHAT, CDR2 FQDESV (reference sequence). CDR3 size: 16 residues. Germline trimming cut 5 bases from V and 3 bases from J; bases unmatched to any gene: 12. The CDR3 nucleotides read TGTGCCAGCAGCCCCCGAAGATCCAGGGGGGACACTGAAGCTTTCTTT. Protein product: CASSPRRSRGDTEAFF.

V gene TRBV7-2 combines with J gene TRBJ1-1; TRBD1 is a possible D gene (5 bases). Germline V CDR1 and CDR2: SGHTA, FQGNSA. The CDR3 length is 15 residues. V lost 2 bases and J 3 bases, leaving 13 bases between the germline ends. In DNA, the CDR3 is TGTGCCAGCAGCTTAACGGGGGGGTCTTACACTGAAGCTTTCTTT. It yields the protein CASSLTGGSYTEAFF.

This clone showed up just once. V gene TRBV2 combines with J gene TRBJ1-4; no clear D. The CDR3 totals 12 residues. CDR1 and CDR2 from the germline V gene are SNHLY and FYNNEI. Trimming removed 6 bases from V and 6 bases from J, with 8 bases in between. The CDR3 nucleotides read TGTGCCAGCAGCAGGTTGTATGAAAAACTGTTTTTT. It yields the protein CASSRLYEKLFF.

The genes are TRBV4-1 and TRBJ1-5; D gene unclear. The CDR3 consists of 16 residues. Trimming cost V 4 bases and J 5 bases, with 18 bases left between them. CDR1 and CDR2 (germline): MGHRA, YSYEKL. CDR3 sequence: CASSRPGSSRDQPQHF. The CDR3 DNA is TGCGCCAGCAGCCGGCCTGGAAGCTCCCGGGATCAGCCCCAGCATTTT.

CDR3 bases: TGTGCCAGCAGTTCAACGCTAGTAAGGCCTGGGGAGACCCAGTACTTC. Protein: CASSSTLVRPGETQYF. This chain joins TRBV6-6 and TRBJ2-5; D is undetermined. Looked up from germline, CDR1 is MNHNY and CDR2 is SVGAGI (reference sequence). Trimming took 4 bases from V and 5 from J, leaving 20 bases between them. The CDR3 spans 16 residues.

The rearrangement links TRBV18 to TRBJ2-1, with 9 bases matching TRBD2. Germline CDR1 reads KGHSH; CDR2 reads LQKENI. The CDR3 has 15 residues. The V segment lost 6 bases and the J segment 2 bases; nucleotides outside the gene matches: 5. The CDR3 coding sequence is TGTGCCAGCTCTCGCGGGGGGGCCGCCTACAATGAGCAGTTCTTC. Its translation: CASSRGGAAYNEQFF.

The chain couples TRBV5-1 to TRBJ1-3; unclear D gene. CDR3 length equals 16 residues. V dropped 0 bases and J dropped 0 bases, with 10 bases sitting between them. CDR1 and CDR2 (germline): SGHRS, YFSETQ. CDR3 in amino acids: CASSLAQTTSGNTIYF. The CDR3 DNA reads as TGCGCCAGCAGCTTGGCACAGACAACCTCTGGAAACACCATATATTTT.

The chain employs TRBV7-2 and TRBJ2-2, with D perhaps matching TRBD2 (5 bases). Germline loops: CDR1 SGHTA, CDR2 FQGNSA. V lost 1 base to trimming and J lost 7 bases, with 13 bases between them. This CDR3 has 15 residues. The CDR3 loop is CASSLGLSHGGELFF. The CDR3 coding sequence is TGTGCCAGCAGCTTAGGACTATCCCACGGCGGGGAGCTGTTTTTT.

This clone came up once. This chain connects TRBV7-2 to TRBJ1-5, with 7 bases lining up with TRBD1. This CDR3 contains 18 residues. V shed 2 bases and J 0 bases; nucleotides not matched to a gene: 10. Germline CDR1 reads SGHTA; CDR2 reads FQGNSA. CDR3 residues: CASSLRAGGQYSNQPQHF. The CDR3 DNA sequence: TGTGCCAGCAGCTTAAGGGCAGGGGGGCAATATAGCAATCAGCCCCAGCATTTT.

This chain uses TRBV6-4 with TRBJ2-1; TRBD1 matches 9 bases. With V trimmed by 7 bases and J by 4 bases, 8 bases remained unmatched. CDR1 and CDR2 (germline): MRHNA, SNTAGT. The CDR3 is made up of 15 amino acids. The CDR3 DNA follows: TGTGCCAGCACTAGGACAGGGGAATTGTACAATGAGCAGTTCTTC. Its translation: CASTRTGELYNEQFF.